This T cell receptor (beta chain) was retrieved from a study of radiotherapy plus CTLA-4 blockade in lung cancer. About the research overall: Overall, 15% to 20% of patients showed an objective response, while roughly 28% attained disease control.

Only in-frame clones appear in the TCRdb table, and some are missing; sequencing was by immunoSEQ multiplex PCR. The table shows over 100,000 clones, with 81% occurring only once. With ipilimumab providing CTLA-4 blockade, focal radiation was administered to patients who had chemo-refractory metastatic non-small-cell lung cancer. This CDR3 region has 14 residues. The V gene lost 5 bases and the J gene lost 9 bases, with 14 bases spanning the gap. Germline CDR1 reads KGHSH; CDR2 reads LQKENI. This specimen consisted of peripheral blood, obtained from a patient treated with radiotherapy plus ipilimumab. The rearrangement uses TRBV18 and TRBJ1-6; tentatively, D is TRBD1 (6 bases). This TCR was recovered from a human donor with non-small cell lung cancer that progressed on radiotherapy plus ipilimumab. Some clones in this sample may be carry-over from other donors' samples. Here the CDR3 DNA reads TGTGCCAGCTCATCTATCATACAGGGTTCACCCCTCCACTTT. Its protein is CASSSIIQGSPLHF.